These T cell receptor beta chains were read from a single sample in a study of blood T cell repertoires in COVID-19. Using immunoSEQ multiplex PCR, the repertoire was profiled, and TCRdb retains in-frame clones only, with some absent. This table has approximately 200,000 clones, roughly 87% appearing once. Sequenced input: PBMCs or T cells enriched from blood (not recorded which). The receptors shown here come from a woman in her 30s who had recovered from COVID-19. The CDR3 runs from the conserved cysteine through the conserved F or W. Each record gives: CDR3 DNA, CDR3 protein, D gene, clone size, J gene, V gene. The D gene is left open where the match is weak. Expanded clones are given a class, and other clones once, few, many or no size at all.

CDR3 DNA: TGTGCCAGCAGCTTTGACACAGATTCACCCCTCCACTTT; CDR3 protein: CASSFDTDSPLHF; D gene: -; clone size: -; J gene: TRBJ1-6; V gene: TRBV5-5
CDR3 DNA: TGTGCCAGCAGCGCAGGGGGATCCTACAATGAGCAGTTCTTC; CDR3 protein: CASSAGGSYNEQFF; D gene: TRBD1; clone size: -; J gene: TRBJ2-1; V gene: TRBV9
CDR3 DNA: TGTGCCAGCAGCCAGATCACTAGCGGGGGAGCCTACAATGAGCAGTTCTTC; CDR3 protein: CASSQITSGGAYNEQFF; D gene: TRBD2; clone size: -; J gene: TRBJ2-1; V gene: TRBV3-1/TRBV3-2
CDR3 DNA: TGTGCCAGCAGCCAGCGCGCCAGACAGGATGGCTATGGCTACACCTTC; CDR3 protein: CASSQRARQDGYGYTF; D gene: -; clone size: -; J gene: TRBJ1-2; V gene: TRBV4-2
CDR3 DNA: TGTGCCAGCAGCGTTGCCGGGACAGGGACGACTGAAGCTTTCTTT; CDR3 protein: CASSVAGTGTTEAFF; D gene: TRBD1; clone size: -; J gene: TRBJ1-1; V gene: TRBV7-2
CDR3 DNA: TGTGCCAGCAGTGATCGGGTATTGAACACTGAAGCTTTCTTT; CDR3 protein: CASSDRVLNTEAFF; D gene: -; clone size: -; J gene: TRBJ1-1; V gene: TRBV2
CDR3 DNA: TGTGCCAGCAGCACCGAGTCCCTCTTCTCTGAAGCTTTCTTT; CDR3 protein: CASSTESLFSEAFF; D gene: -; clone size: -; J gene: TRBJ1-1; V gene: TRBV7-8
CDR3 DNA: TGTGCCGGAGGGGTGGGAAGCAATCAGCCCCAGCATTTT; CDR3 protein: CAGGVGSNQPQHF; D gene: -; clone size: -; J gene: TRBJ1-5; V gene: TRBV7-9
CDR3 DNA: TGTGCCTGGAGTGTACGAAGGGGGAACACTGAAGCTTTCTTT; CDR3 protein: CAWSVRRGNTEAFF; D gene: -; clone size: -; J gene: TRBJ1-1; V gene: TRBV30
CDR3 DNA: TGTGCCAGCAGCTTAGTTCGGGGGGAAGAGACCCAGTACTTC; CDR3 protein: CASSLVRGEETQYF; D gene: TRBD2; clone size: -; J gene: TRBJ2-5; V gene: TRBV7-2
CDR3 DNA: TGTGCCACTCGGACTAGCAACAATGAGCAGTTCTTC; CDR3 protein: CATRTSNNEQFF; D gene: TRBD2; clone size: -; J gene: TRBJ2-1; V gene: TRBV24-1
CDR3 DNA: TGTGCCAGCTCACCACCGTGGACTAGCGGGACAGATGAGCAGTTCTTC; CDR3 protein: CASSPPWTSGTDEQFF; D gene: TRBD2; clone size: once; J gene: TRBJ2-1; V gene: TRBV18
CDR3 DNA: TGCAGCGGCGGGACAGGCAACACTGAAGCTTTCTTT; CDR3 protein: CSGGTGNTEAFF; D gene: TRBD1; clone size: -; J gene: TRBJ1-1; V gene: TRBV29-1
CDR3 DNA: TGTGCCAGCAGTTATGACAGGGGAAGTCAGCCCCAGCATTTT; CDR3 protein: CASSYDRGSQPQHF; D gene: TRBD1; clone size: once; J gene: TRBJ1-5; V gene: TRBV6-5
CDR3 DNA: TGTGCCAGCAGCCATGGACTACCCAACGCCGGGGAGCTGTTTTTT; CDR3 protein: CASSHGLPNAGELFF; D gene: -; clone size: -; J gene: TRBJ2-2; V gene: TRBV4-2
CDR3 DNA: TGTGCCAGCAGCTTATCCGGGACAACTCGGCAGCCCCAGCATTTT; CDR3 protein: CASSLSGTTRQPQHF; D gene: -; clone size: -; J gene: TRBJ1-5; V gene: TRBV11-2
CDR3 DNA: TGTGCCAGTACGGCTATCGGGAGGGCATCAGAGACCCAGTACTTC; CDR3 protein: CASTAIGRASETQYF; D gene: TRBD2; clone size: -; J gene: TRBJ2-5; V gene: TRBV19
CDR3 DNA: TGTGCCAGCAGCTTAGTAAGGCCGGGGGAGACCCAGTACTTC; CDR3 protein: CASSLVRPGETQYF; D gene: -; clone size: once; J gene: TRBJ2-5; V gene: TRBV7-2
CDR3 DNA: TGTGCCAGCTCACCACGGACAGGGGGCATTCCTTACGAGCAGTACTTC; CDR3 protein: CASSPRTGGIPYEQYF; D gene: TRBD1; clone size: -; J gene: TRBJ2-7; V gene: TRBV18
CDR3 DNA: TGTGCCAGCAGCCCCCAGCCGGGACAGGGCGTCCACGAGCAGTACTTC; CDR3 protein: CASSPQPGQGVHEQYF; D gene: TRBD1; clone size: -; J gene: TRBJ2-7; V gene: TRBV7-9
CDR3 DNA: TGTGCCAGCAGCTTAGTCGGAGGGGGCGATGAGCAGTTCTTC; CDR3 protein: CASSLVGGGDEQFF; D gene: -; clone size: -; J gene: TRBJ2-1; V gene: TRBV11-2
CDR3 DNA: TGCGCCAGCAGTCGGGACAGGCCGGGGTCACCCCTCCACTTT; CDR3 protein: CASSRDRPGSPLHF; D gene: TRBD1; clone size: -; J gene: TRBJ1-6; V gene: TRBV5-1
CDR3 DNA: TGTGCCACCAGTCCAGGACAGGGGCCGATTGGCTACACCTTC; CDR3 protein: CATSPGQGPIGYTF; D gene: TRBD1; clone size: -; J gene: TRBJ1-2; V gene: TRBV24-1
CDR3 DNA: TGTGCCAGCAGCTTATCCGGGACAGGGGCCGGTGGTCAGCCCCAGCATTTT; CDR3 protein: CASSLSGTGAGGQPQHF; D gene: TRBD1; clone size: -; J gene: TRBJ1-5; V gene: TRBV7-9
CDR3 DNA: TGTGCCACCAGTGAGCCCGCGGGGGACGAGCAGTACTTC; CDR3 protein: CATSEPAGDEQYF; D gene: TRBD2; clone size: once; J gene: TRBJ2-7; V gene: TRBV24-1
CDR3 DNA: TGTGCCAGCAGTTTACCGAGCTCTAGCGGGGGTAACACCGGGGAGCTGTTTTTT; CDR3 protein: CASSLPSSSGGNTGELFF; D gene: TRBD2; clone size: once; J gene: TRBJ2-2; V gene: TRBV27
CDR3 DNA: TGTGCTAGTGGTCCTCGGACAGCTTACACCTTC; CDR3 protein: CASGPRTAYTF; D gene: -; clone size: few; J gene: TRBJ1-2; V gene: TRBV12-5
CDR3 DNA: TGTGCCAGCAGTGGCCCAGGGGCTGGAGGAAACACCATATATTTT; CDR3 protein: CASSGPGAGGNTIYF; D gene: -; clone size: -; J gene: TRBJ1-3; V gene: TRBV25-1
CDR3 DNA: TGCGCCAGCACCCGGAGGGGGACAGGCCAGCTTAACTATGGCTACACCTTC; CDR3 protein: CASTRRGTGQLNYGYTF; D gene: TRBD1; clone size: once; J gene: TRBJ1-2; V gene: TRBV4-1
CDR3 DNA: TGTGCCAGCAGTAAAACCGGGAACACCGGGGAGCTGTTTTTT; CDR3 protein: CASSKTGNTGELFF; D gene: -; clone size: -; J gene: TRBJ2-2; V gene: TRBV6-2/TRBV6-3
CDR3 DNA: TGTGCCAGCAGTGAGTTAGCAGCAAACTATGGCTACACCTTC; CDR3 protein: CASSELAANYGYTF; D gene: -; clone size: -; J gene: TRBJ1-2; V gene: TRBV25-1
CDR3 DNA: TGTGCCGCGGCGGGGGCCGACAGATCGCCCGGGGAGCTGTTTTTT; CDR3 protein: CAAAGADRSPGELFF; D gene: -; clone size: -; J gene: TRBJ2-2; V gene: TRBV10-3
CDR3 DNA: TGTGCCAGCAGCTCCGGGAAAACTTTCTATGGCTACACCTTC; CDR3 protein: CASSSGKTFYGYTF; D gene: -; clone size: -; J gene: TRBJ1-2; V gene: TRBV11-3
CDR3 DNA: TGTGCCAGCAGCTCGACAAAGAACTATGGCTACACCTTC; CDR3 protein: CASSSTKNYGYTF; D gene: -; clone size: -; J gene: TRBJ1-2; V gene: TRBV7-2
CDR3 DNA: TGCAGTGCTGGACACTACGAGCAGTACTTC; CDR3 protein: CSAGHYEQYF; D gene: -; clone size: few; J gene: TRBJ2-7; V gene: TRBV20-1
CDR3 DNA: TGTGCCAGCAGCATCATAGCGGGAGTAGAGACCCAGTACTTC; CDR3 protein: CASSIIAGVETQYF; D gene: TRBD2; clone size: -; J gene: TRBJ2-5; V gene: TRBV7-8
CDR3 DNA: TGTGCCAGTAGTCCCGGGAGTGGGACTGAAGCTTTCTTT; CDR3 protein: CASSPGSGTEAFF; D gene: -; clone size: -; J gene: TRBJ1-1; V gene: TRBV19
CDR3 DNA: TGTGCCAGCAGCTTAGCTTCGACAGGCTATGGCTACACCTTC; CDR3 protein: CASSLASTGYGYTF; D gene: -; clone size: -; J gene: TRBJ1-2; V gene: TRBV7-2
CDR3 DNA: TGTGCCAGCACGGGGGTTGGAAACACCATATATTTT; CDR3 protein: CASTGVGNTIYF; D gene: -; clone size: -; J gene: TRBJ1-3; V gene: TRBV5-5
CDR3 DNA: TGTGCCACCAGTGGGCCAGGGGGCAGATACAATGAGCAGTTCTTC; CDR3 protein: CATSGPGGRYNEQFF; D gene: TRBD1; clone size: -; J gene: TRBJ2-1; V gene: TRBV24-1
CDR3 DNA: TGTGCCAGCTCACCAACGGGACAGGGACGCGAGCAGTACTTC; CDR3 protein: CASSPTGQGREQYF; D gene: TRBD1; clone size: once; J gene: TRBJ2-7; V gene: TRBV18
CDR3 DNA: TGTGCCAGTAGTATGTACAGCATGAACACTGAAGCTTTCTTT; CDR3 protein: CASSMYSMNTEAFF; D gene: -; clone size: -; J gene: TRBJ1-1; V gene: TRBV19
CDR3 DNA: TGTGCCAGCAGCTTGGAACAGGGGAGATCCTATGGCTACACCTTC; CDR3 protein: CASSLEQGRSYGYTF; D gene: TRBD1; clone size: -; J gene: TRBJ1-2; V gene: TRBV5-4
CDR3 DNA: TGTGCCAGCAGCTCGGGTAGCGGGACCTTCTCCTACAATGAGCAGTTCTTC; CDR3 protein: CASSSGSGTFSYNEQFF; D gene: TRBD2; clone size: -; J gene: TRBJ2-1; V gene: TRBV7-3
CDR3 DNA: TGTGCCAGCAGCTTTGGGGACAGACCTAATCAGCCCCAGCATTTT; CDR3 protein: CASSFGDRPNQPQHF; D gene: TRBD1; clone size: -; J gene: TRBJ1-5; V gene: TRBV5-4